One sample yielded the 5 T cell receptor beta chains listed below, sequenced in a study of technical replicates of blood from several donors. Clones were sequenced by immunoSEQ multiplex PCR, and TCRdb holds only the in-frame ones, with some missing. The sample carries 65,000 to 95,000 clones, 94% recorded once. Sequencing input: T cells isolated from PBMCs. These receptors all stem from a human donor in good health.

J is TRBJ2-7 and V is TRBV5-6; TRBD2 aligns across 7 bases. The CDR3 runs 14 residues. V gave up 0 bases and J gave up 3 bases; unmatched junction bases: 3. Germline V lookup: CDR1 SGHDT, CDR2 YYEEEE. CDR3 sequence (DNA): TGTGCCAGCAGCTTGGGTTCTAGCGGCTACGAGCAGTACTTC. Amino acids: CASSLGSSGYEQYF.

J is TRBJ2-4 and V is TRBV5-1, with 11 bases identical to TRBD1. The V gene end was trimmed by 4 bases and the J gene end by 8 bases; junction bases not matched to a gene: 5. Germline CDR1 reads SGHRS; CDR2 reads YFSETQ. CDR3 length: 14 residues. This CDR3 is CASSTGTGGDIQYF. DNA of the CDR3: TGCGCCAGCAGCACCGGGACAGGGGGGGACATTCAGTACTTC.

The rearrangement links TRBV2 to TRBJ2-5, with 7 bases fitting TRBD2. V lost 10 bases and J lost 2; bases outside the gene matches: 7. This CDR3 has 13 residues. In germline, CDR1 is SNHLY, CDR2 FYNNEI. In nucleotides, the CDR3 is TGTGCCACCGGGCGGGGGAGACAAGAGACCCAGTACTTC. Protein product: CATGRGRQETQYF.

The chain recombines TRBV7-2 with TRBJ2-5; TRBD1 might be the D (6 bases). Germline values: CDR1 SGHTA, CDR2 FQGNSA. V lost 1 base, J lost 5 bases, and 14 bases lay in between. CDR3 length: 15 amino acids. The CDR3 DNA follows: TGTGCCAGCAGCTTAGGGGTCCAGGGGTGGGAGACCCAGTACTTC. Translation gives CASSLGVQGWETQYF.

The rearrangement links TRBV11-3 to TRBJ2-3; 14 bases are shared with TRBD2. Germline-derived CDR1 and CDR2 are SGHNT and YENEEA. The ends lost 0 bases at V and 6 bases at J; junction bases unmatched: 14. The CDR3 has 20 amino acids. CDR3 nucleotide sequence: TGTGCCAGCAGCTTAGATCGTCTAGGGACTAGCGGGAGCGCGGGGGATACGCAGTATTTT. As protein: CASSLDRLGTSGSAGDTQYF.